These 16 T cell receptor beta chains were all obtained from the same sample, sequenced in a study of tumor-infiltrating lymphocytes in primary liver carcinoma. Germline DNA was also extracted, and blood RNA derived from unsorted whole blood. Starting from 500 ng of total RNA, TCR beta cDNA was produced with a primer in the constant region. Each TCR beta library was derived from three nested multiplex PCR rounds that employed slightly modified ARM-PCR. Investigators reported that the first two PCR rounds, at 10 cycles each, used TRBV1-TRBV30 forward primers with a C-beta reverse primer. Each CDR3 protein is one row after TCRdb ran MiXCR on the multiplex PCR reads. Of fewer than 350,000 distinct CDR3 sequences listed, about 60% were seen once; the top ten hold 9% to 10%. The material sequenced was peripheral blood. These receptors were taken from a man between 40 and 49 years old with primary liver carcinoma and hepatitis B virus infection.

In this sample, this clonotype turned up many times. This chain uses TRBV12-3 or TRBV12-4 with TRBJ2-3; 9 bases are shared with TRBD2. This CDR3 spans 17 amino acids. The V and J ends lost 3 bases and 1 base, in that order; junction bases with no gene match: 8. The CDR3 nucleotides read TGTGCCAGCAGTTTTGGAGGGGCTAGCGGGGGCACAGATACGCAGTATTTT. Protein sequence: CASSFGGASGGTDTQYF.

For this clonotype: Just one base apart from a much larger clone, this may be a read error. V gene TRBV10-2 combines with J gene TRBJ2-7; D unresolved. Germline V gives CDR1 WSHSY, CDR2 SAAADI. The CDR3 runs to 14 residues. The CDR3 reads CASSELGTLHERYF. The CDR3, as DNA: TGCGCCAGCAGTGAGTTGGGAACCCTTCACGAGCGGTACTTC.

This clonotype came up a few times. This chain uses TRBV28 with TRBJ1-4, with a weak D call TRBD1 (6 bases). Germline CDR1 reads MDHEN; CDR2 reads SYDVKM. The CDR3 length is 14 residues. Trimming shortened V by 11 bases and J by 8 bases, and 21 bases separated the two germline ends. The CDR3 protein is CAGGTPNRGEKLFF. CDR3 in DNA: TGTGCCGGGGGGACACCCAATCGGGGGGAAAAACTGTTTTTT.

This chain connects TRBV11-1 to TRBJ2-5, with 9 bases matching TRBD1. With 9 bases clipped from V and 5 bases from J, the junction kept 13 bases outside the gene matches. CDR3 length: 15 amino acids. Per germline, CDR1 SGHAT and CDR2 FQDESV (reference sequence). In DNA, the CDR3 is TGTGCCAGTAGCCCTAAGGACAGGGGAGAGGAGACCCAGTACTTC. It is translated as CASSPKDRGEETQYF.

The CDR3 loop is CSVASMDGTEAFF. In nucleotides, the CDR3 is TGCAGCGTTGCTAGTATGGATGGCACCGAAGCTTTCTTT. The V call is TRBV29-1, the J call TRBJ1-1; D is unresolved. V was cut by 4 bases and J by 8 bases, with 17 bases left in between. CDR1 and CDR2 (germline): SQVTM, ANQGSEA. The CDR3 loop spans 13 amino acids.

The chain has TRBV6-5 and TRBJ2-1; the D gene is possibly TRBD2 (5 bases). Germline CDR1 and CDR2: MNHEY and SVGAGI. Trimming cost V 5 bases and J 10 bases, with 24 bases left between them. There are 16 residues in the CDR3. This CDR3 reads CASSIADYGSGNEQFF. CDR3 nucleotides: TGTGCCAGCAGTATAGCCGACTATGGGAGTGGGAACGAGCAGTTCTTC.

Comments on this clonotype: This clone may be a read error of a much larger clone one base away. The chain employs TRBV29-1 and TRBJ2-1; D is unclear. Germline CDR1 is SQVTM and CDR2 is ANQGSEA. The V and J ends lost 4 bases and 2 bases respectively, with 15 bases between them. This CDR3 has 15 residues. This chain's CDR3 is CSVVNTMWTYNEQFF. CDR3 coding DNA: TGCAGCGTTGTCAACACCATGTGGACCTACAATGAGCAGTTCTTC.

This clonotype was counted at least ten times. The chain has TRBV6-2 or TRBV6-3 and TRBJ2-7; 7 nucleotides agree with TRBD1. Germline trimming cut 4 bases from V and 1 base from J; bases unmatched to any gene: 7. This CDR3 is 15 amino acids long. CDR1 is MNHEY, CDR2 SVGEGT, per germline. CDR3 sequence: CASSLAAGGSYEQYF. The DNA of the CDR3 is TGTGCCAGCAGTTTGGCGGCAGGGGGATCCTACGAGCAGTACTTC.

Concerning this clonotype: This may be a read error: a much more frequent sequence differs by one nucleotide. CDR3 nucleotides: TGTGACAGCAGCTTGTTACAGGACCCCTACGAGCAGTACTTC. It specifies CDSSLLQDPYEQYF. V and J are TRBV5-6 and TRBJ2-7, with D possibly being TRBD1 (5 bases). The CDR3 is 14 residues long. Germline V CDR1 and CDR2: SGHDT, YYEEEE.

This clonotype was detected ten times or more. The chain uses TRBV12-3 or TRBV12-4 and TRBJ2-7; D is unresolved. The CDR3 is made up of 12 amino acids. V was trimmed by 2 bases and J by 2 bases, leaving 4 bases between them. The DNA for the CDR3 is TGTGCCAGCAGTTTATATCCCTACGAGCAGTACTTC. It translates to CASSLYPYEQYF.

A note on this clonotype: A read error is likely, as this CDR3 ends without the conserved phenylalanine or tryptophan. In nucleotides, the CDR3 is TGTGCCAGCAGCTTAGTGTCGTGGGAAGGTAGTGAGCAGTTCTCC. Encoded protein: CASSLVSWEGSEQFS. The chain carries TRBV11-2 and TRBJ2-1, with D unresolved. Per the germline V gene, CDR1 is SGHAT and CDR2 is FQNNGV. Trimming took off 1 base at V and 9 bases at J, with 16 bases between the two ends. This CDR3 comprises 15 residues.

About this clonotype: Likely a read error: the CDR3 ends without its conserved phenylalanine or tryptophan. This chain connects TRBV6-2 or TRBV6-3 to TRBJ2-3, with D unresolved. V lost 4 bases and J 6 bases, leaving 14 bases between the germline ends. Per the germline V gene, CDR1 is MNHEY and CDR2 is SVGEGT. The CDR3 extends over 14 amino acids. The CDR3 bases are TGTGCCAGCAGTTCCTCGAGTATCGCGGATACGCAGTATTAT. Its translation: CASSSSSIADTQYY.

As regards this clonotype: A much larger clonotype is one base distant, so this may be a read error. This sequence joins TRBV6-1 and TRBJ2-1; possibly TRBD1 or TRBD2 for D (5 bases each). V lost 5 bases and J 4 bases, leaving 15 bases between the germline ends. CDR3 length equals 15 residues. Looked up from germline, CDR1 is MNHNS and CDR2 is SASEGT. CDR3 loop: CASSSNLGDYNEQFF. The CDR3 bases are TGTGCCAGCAGTAGCAACCTGGGGGATTACAATGAGCAGTTCTTC.

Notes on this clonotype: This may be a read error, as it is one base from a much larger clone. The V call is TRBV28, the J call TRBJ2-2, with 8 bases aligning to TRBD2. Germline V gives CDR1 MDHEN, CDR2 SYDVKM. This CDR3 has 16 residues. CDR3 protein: CASSLSQTSGTGEQFF. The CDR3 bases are TGTGCCAGCAGTTTATCGCAAACTAGCGGCACCGGGGAGCAGTTTTTT.

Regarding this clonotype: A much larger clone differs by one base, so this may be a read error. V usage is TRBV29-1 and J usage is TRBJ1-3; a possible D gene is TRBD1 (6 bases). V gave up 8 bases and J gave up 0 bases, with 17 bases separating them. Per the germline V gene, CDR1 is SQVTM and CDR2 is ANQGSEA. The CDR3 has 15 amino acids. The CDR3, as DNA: TGCAGCCTTCTGGACAGCAGGCCCTCTGGAAACACCATATATTTT. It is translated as CSLLDSRPSGNTIYF.

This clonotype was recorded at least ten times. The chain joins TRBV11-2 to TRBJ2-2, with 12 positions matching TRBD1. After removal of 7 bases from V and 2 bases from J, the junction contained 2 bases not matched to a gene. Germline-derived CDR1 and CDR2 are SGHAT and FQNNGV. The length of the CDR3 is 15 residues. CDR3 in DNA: TGTGCCAGCATGGGACAGGGGGCAAACACCGGGGAGCTGTTTTTT. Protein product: CASMGQGANTGELFF.